Many counts were recorded for the clone carrying this TCR beta chain. The antigen remains unidentified. The CDR3 is 16 residues long. Trimming took 1 base from V and 4 from J; bases not matched to a gene: 9. The data were taken from a study of post-analysis software for immune sequencing data. Regarding the study as a whole: The study found TRBV5-6, TRBV5-1 and TRBV20-1 among five or six TRBV segments more frequent in patients than controls.

Unique molecular identifiers were carried by the TCR beta cDNA libraries. TCRdb used MiXCR to reprocess the PCR reads, holding one entry per CDR3 protein. The sample includes 170,000 or so distinct CDR3 sequences, over 25% seen only once; the top ten take about 1.6%. The sequence derives from a girl aged 10-17 years with multiple sclerosis. This rearrangement joins TRBV12-3 or TRBV12-4 to TRBJ2-7; 8 bases are shared with TRBD1. The material sequenced was blood. The CDR3 nucleotides read TGTGCCAGCAGTTTAGGACAGGGGCTCTCGGTGTACGAGCAGTACTTC. It is translated as CASSLGQGLSVYEQYF.